Below, 3 T cell receptor beta chains from the same sample are listed, as sequenced in a study of blood T cells in healthy people across ages. A sample-barcoded 5' primer and a J-beta primer mix were used in a second PCR of roughly 7 to 11 cycles. TCRdb reprocessed the 5' RACE reads via MiXCR and lists one record per CDR3 protein. Of approximately 1.5 million distinct CDR3 sequences listed, approximately 43% are singletons. The sample consisted of blood. The receptor set was obtained from a young woman in good health.

This clonotype has a handful of counts. The V and J genes are TRBV4-3 and TRBJ2-3, with D maybe TRBD2 (6 bases). CDR1 LGHNA and CDR2 YSLEER come from the germline V gene. V was trimmed by 0 bases and J by 1 base, leaving 8 bases between them. The CDR3 consists of 15 residues. The CDR3 loop reads CASSQEGLGTDTQYF. The CDR3 nucleotides read TGCGCCAGCAGCCAAGAGGGACTGGGCACAGATACGCAGTATTTT.

This chain joins TRBV21-1 and TRBJ2-1; the table gives TRBD2 as D, unverified against the DNA. TRBV21-1 is classified as a pseudogene. There are 17 residues in the CDR3. The chain's CDR3 is CASSKRIGWAKWNEQFF. CDR3 bases: TGTGCCAGCAGCAAACGGATAGGCTGGGCCAAGTGGAATGAGCAGTTCTTC.

The chain uses TRBV6-2 or TRBV6-3 and TRBJ2-2; D may be TRBD1 (6 bases). The CDR3 has 15 amino acids. Germline values: CDR1 MNHEY, CDR2 SVGEGT. V lost 6 bases and J lost 3, with 14 bases in between. CDR3 nucleotides: TGTGCCAGCAGCCGCCTTCGACAGGACACCGGGGAGCTGTTTTTT. Translation gives CASSRLRQDTGELFF.